Listed below are T cell receptor beta chains from one sample, sequenced in a study of T cell repertoires in cytomegalovirus infection. These receptors' antigens are unknown. Each CDR3 protein is one row after TCRdb ran MiXCR on the reads. The table lists around 69,000 distinct CDR3 sequences, around 30% of them singletons. Here the sequenced sample was CD8+ T cells from cultured PBMCs, taken from culture after CMV antigen stimulation. Source of these receptors: a human donor in good health (CMV status not recorded). Some clones in this sample may be carry-over from other donors' samples. The CDR3 runs from the conserved cysteine through the conserved F or W. A D gene is named only where the DNA matches it firmly. Where a row states a size, it is once, few, many or the class of an expanded clone; other rows omit it.

V gene,J gene,clone size,D gene,CDR3 protein,CDR3 DNA
TRBV20-1,TRBJ1-6,.,.,CSASSRDRSYNSPLHF,TGCAGTGCTAGTAGTAGGGATCGCTCCTATAATTCACCCCTCCACTTT
TRBV12-3/TRBV12-4,TRBJ2-4,.,TRBD2,CASSPGLAGGPTQNIQYF,TGTGCCAGCAGTCCAGGACTAGCGGGGGGGCCTACCCAAAACATTCAGTACTTC
TRBV7-9,TRBJ2-7,few,TRBD1,CASSTGDYEQYF,TGTGCCAGCAGCACAGGGGACTACGAGCAGTACTTC
TRBV7-9,TRBJ2-3,few,TRBD1,CASTGGVFASTDTQYF,TGTGCCAGCACAGGGGGCGTTTTTGCTAGCACAGATACGCAGTATTTT
TRBV27,TRBJ2-3,many,.,CASSPVGHTDTQYF,TGTGCCAGCAGCCCCGTGGGGCACACAGATACGCAGTATTTT
TRBV7-9,TRBJ2-1,many,TRBD2,CASSDTSGGGYNEQFF,TGTGCCAGCAGCGACACTAGCGGGGGAGGGTACAATGAGCAGTTCTTC
TRBV3-1,TRBJ2-3,.,TRBD2,CASSQEGLAADTDTQYF,TGTGCCAGCAGCCAAGAAGGACTAGCGGCGGACACAGATACGCAGTATTTT
TRBV4-3,TRBJ2-2,.,.,CASSQDSRQVTGELFF,TGCGCCAGCAGCCAAGATAGTCGGCAAGTCACCGGGGAGCTGTTTTTT
TRBV5-8,TRBJ2-3,.,.,CASSLRERSTDTQYF,TGTGCCAGCAGCTTGCGGGAGAGAAGCACAGATACGCAGTATTTT
TRBV5-1,TRBJ2-7,few,TRBD1,CASRNEGAGGYEQYF,TGCGCCAGCAGGAACGAGGGGGCAGGGGGCTACGAGCAGTACTTC
TRBV5-1,TRBJ1-2,few,.,CASSASVFTAANYGYTF,TGCGCCAGCAGTGCGTCTGTCTTCACAGCCGCGAACTATGGCTACACCTTC
TRBV7-6,TRBJ2-1,.,.,CASKNELGREQFF,TGTGCCAGCAAAAATGAGTTGGGACGCGAGCAGTTCTTC
TRBV7-2,TRBJ1-5,many,TRBD1,CASSRTGLNQPQHF,TGTGCCAGCAGCAGGACAGGACTTAATCAGCCCCAGCATTTT
TRBV12-3/TRBV12-4,TRBJ1-1,.,.,CASSSWDTYMNTEAFF,TGTGCCAGCAGTTCCTGGGACACATACATGAACACTGAAGCTTTCTTT
TRBV20-1,TRBJ2-7,.,.,CSASRGAPTGGNYEQYF,TGCAGTGCTTCCCGTGGCGCACCGACTGGGGGCAACTACGAGCAGTACTTC
TRBV27,TRBJ2-7,few,TRBD1,CASSPGTEVYEQYF,TGTGCCAGCAGTCCCGGGACAGAGGTCTACGAGCAGTACTTC
TRBV20-1,TRBJ2-2,.,.,CSAREGGPGELFF,TGCAGTGCTAGAGAGGGAGGACCCGGGGAGCTGTTTTTT
TRBV7-2,TRBJ2-6,many,.,CASRSRADRYSGANVLTF,TGTGCCAGCAGATCCAGGGCCGACAGGTACTCTGGGGCCAACGTCCTGACTTTC
TRBV28,TRBJ1-4,few,.,CASSGIGGTNEKLFF,TGTGCCAGCAGTGGTATCGGTGGTACTAATGAAAAACTGTTTTTT
TRBV5-6,TRBJ1-6,.,TRBD1,CASSLVGTGLSPLHF,TGTGCCAGCAGCTTGGTCGGGACAGGGCTTTCACCCCTCCACTTT
TRBV29-1,TRBJ1-1,.,.,CSASGTGGTEAFF,TGCAGCGCCTCCGGGACCGGGGGCACTGAAGCTTTCTTT
TRBV5-4,TRBJ1-1,many,.,CASSRWGSGTEAFF,TGTGCCAGCTCTCGGTGGGGATCGGGTACTGAAGCTTTCTTT
TRBV12-5,TRBJ2-5,few,.,CASGLPDESWGDQETQYF,TGTGCTAGTGGTTTGCCCGATGAGTCTTGGGGGGATCAAGAGACCCAGTACTTC
TRBV7-2,TRBJ2-2,many,.,CASSLVLGYTGELFF,TGTGCCAGCAGCTTAGTACTGGGGTACACCGGGGAGCTGTTTTTT
TRBV15,TRBJ2-7,many,TRBD2,CATSRDRAGGLHEQYF,TGTGCCACCAGCAGAGATAGGGCGGGAGGGCTGCACGAGCAGTACTTC
TRBV5-1,TRBJ2-1,many,TRBD1,CASTPGQGIPSSYNEQFF,TGCGCCAGCACACCGGGACAGGGGATCCCAAGCTCCTACAATGAGCAGTTCTTC
TRBV11-2,TRBJ2-7,few,.,CASSDLASYEQYF,TGTGCCAGCAGTGATCTAGCGTCCTACGAGCAGTACTTC
TRBV4-3,TRBJ2-1,few,.,CASSQGTDSYNEQFF,TGCGCCAGCAGCCAAGGCACTGACTCCTACAATGAGCAGTTCTTC
TRBV11-2,TRBJ2-3,.,.,CASSSAPGQALTDTQYF,TGTGCCAGCAGCTCCGCCCCGGGACAAGCCCTCACAGATACGCAGTATTTT
TRBV5-4,TRBJ1-1,.,.,CASSSDIAGESTEAFF,TGTGCCAGCAGCTCGGATATTGCGGGGGAGTCGACTGAAGCTTTCTTT
TRBV20-1,TRBJ2-7,.,.,CSAISVSYEQYF,TGCAGTGCAATTAGCGTCTCCTACGAGCAGTACTTC
TRBV7-7,TRBJ1-5,.,.,CASSFNRGQVNQPQHF,TGTGCCAGCAGCTTTAACAGAGGACAAGTGAATCAGCCCCAGCATTTT
TRBV7-9,TRBJ2-4,.,.,CASSDIGNEAKNIQYF,TGTGCCAGCAGCGATATCGGGAATGAAGCCAAAAACATTCAGTACTTC
TRBV3-1,TRBJ1-4,many,.,CASSRGRYPFSNEKLFF,TGTGCCAGCAGCCGAGGACGTTATCCCTTCTCCAATGAAAAACTGTTTTTT
TRBV28,TRBJ2-5,many,.,CASSQGPRAQETQYF,TGTGCCAGCAGCCAAGGGCCAAGGGCGCAGGAGACCCAGTACTTC
TRBV10-3,TRBJ1-1,many,TRBD1,CAISEYGSGQGGTEAFF,TGTGCCATCAGTGAGTACGGCTCCGGACAGGGCGGTACTGAAGCTTTCTTT
TRBV7-8,TRBJ2-1,many,.,CASSSPPLRGEQFF,TGTGCCAGCAGCTCTCCTCCCTTACGGGGTGAGCAGTTCTTC
TRBV6-4,TRBJ2-1,.,.,CASSEGPEQFF,TGTGCCAGCAGTGAAGGGCCTGAGCAGTTCTTC
TRBV27,TRBJ1-2,.,TRBD1,CASSLVQGADYGYTF,TGTGCCAGCAGTTTGGTGCAGGGGGCAGACTATGGCTACACCTTC
TRBV28,TRBJ2-1,few,.,CASSFRQNPYNEQFF,TGTGCCAGCAGTTTTCGACAGAACCCCTACAATGAGCAGTTCTTC
TRBV7-2,TRBJ2-7,.,.,CASSQWKVPTYELYF,TGTGCCAGCAGCCAATGGAAGGTTCCCACCTACGAGCTGTACTTC
TRBV4-3,TRBJ2-1,.,TRBD1,CASSQDETGVVEQFF,TGCGCCAGCAGCCAAGACGAGACAGGGGTCGTTGAGCAGTTCTTC
TRBV5-8,TRBJ1-3,few,.,CASSLVSTGLSGNTIYF,TGTGCCAGCAGCTTGGTATCCACAGGGCTTTCTGGAAACACCATATATTTT
TRBV7-6,TRBJ2-7,many,.,CASSQGSSFGPYEQYF,TGTGCCAGCAGCCAAGGGTCCAGCTTTGGCCCCTACGAGCAGTACTTC
TRBV6-6,TRBJ2-2,.,.,CASSYAGGTGELFF,TGTGCCAGCAGTTACGCAGGGGGGACCGGGGAGCTGTTTTTT
TRBV18,TRBJ2-1,.,.,CASSPQGGEQFF,TGTGCCAGCTCACCACAGGGCGGTGAGCAGTTCTTC
TRBV27,TRBJ2-3,.,.,CASSRSADTQYF,TGTGCCAGCAGCCGAAGTGCCGATACGCAGTATTTT
TRBV11-2,TRBJ2-1,.,TRBD2,CASSFGLAVYNEQFF,TGTGCCAGCAGCTTTGGACTAGCCGTCTACAATGAGCAGTTCTTC
TRBV12-3/TRBV12-4,TRBJ1-5,.,TRBD1,CASSYGTGGAGHF,TGTGCCAGCAGCTACGGGACAGGGGGCGCGGGGCATTTT
TRBV10-3,TRBJ1-1,.,TRBD1,CAISESEQGAEEAFF,TGTGCCATCAGTGAGTCCGAACAGGGGGCAGAAGAAGCTTTCTTT
TRBV5-8,TRBJ1-1,many,.,CASSLAVRRGTEAFF,TGTGCCAGCAGCTTGGCCGTCAGGAGGGGCACTGAAGCTTTCTTT
TRBV28,TRBJ2-7,few,.,CASSLGVREQYF,TGTGCCAGCAGTTTAGGAGTGAGGGAGCAGTACTTC